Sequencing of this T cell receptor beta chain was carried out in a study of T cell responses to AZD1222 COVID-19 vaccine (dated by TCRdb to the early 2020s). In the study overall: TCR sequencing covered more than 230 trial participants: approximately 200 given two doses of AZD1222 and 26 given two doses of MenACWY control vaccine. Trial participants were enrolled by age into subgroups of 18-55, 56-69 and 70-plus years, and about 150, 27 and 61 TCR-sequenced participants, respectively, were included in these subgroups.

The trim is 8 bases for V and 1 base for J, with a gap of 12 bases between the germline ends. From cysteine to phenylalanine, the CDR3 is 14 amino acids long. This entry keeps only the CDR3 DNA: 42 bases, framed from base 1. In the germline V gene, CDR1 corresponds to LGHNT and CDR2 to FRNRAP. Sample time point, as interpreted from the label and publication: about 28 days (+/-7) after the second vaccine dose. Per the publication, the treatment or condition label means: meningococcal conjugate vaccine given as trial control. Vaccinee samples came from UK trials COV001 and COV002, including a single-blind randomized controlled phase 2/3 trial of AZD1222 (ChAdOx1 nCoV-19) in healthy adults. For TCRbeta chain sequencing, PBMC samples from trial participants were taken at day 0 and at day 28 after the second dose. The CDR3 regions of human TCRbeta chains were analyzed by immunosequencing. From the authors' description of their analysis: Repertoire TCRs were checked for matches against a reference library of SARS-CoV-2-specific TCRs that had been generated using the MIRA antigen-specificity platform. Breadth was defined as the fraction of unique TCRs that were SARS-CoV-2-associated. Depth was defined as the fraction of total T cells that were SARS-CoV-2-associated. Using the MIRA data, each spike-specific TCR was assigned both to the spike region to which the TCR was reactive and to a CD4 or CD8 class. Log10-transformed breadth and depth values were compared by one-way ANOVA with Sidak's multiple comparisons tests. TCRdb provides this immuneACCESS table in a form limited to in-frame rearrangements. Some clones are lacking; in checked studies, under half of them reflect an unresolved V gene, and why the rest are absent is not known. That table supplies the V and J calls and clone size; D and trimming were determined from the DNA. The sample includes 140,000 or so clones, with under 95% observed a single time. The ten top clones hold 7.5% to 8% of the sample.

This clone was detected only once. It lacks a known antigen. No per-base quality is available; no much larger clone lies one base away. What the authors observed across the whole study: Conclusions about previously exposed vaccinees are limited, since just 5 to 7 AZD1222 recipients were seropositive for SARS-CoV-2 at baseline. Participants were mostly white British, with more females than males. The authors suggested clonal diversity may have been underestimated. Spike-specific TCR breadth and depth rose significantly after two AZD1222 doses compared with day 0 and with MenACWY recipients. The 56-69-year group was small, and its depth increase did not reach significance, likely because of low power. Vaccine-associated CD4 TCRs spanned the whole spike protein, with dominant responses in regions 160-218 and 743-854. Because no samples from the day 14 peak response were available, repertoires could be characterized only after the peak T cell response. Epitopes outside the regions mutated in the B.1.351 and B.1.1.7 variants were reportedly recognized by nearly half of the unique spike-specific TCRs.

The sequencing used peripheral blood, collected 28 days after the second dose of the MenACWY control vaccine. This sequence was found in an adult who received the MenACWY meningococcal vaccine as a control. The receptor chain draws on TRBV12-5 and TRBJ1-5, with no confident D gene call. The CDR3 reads CASQADASNQPQHF. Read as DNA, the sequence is TGTGCTAGTCAGGCTGACGCGAGCAATCAGCCCCAGCATTTT.